Listed here is a single TCR beta chain. The antigen is undetermined. This record belongs to a study of cytomegalovirus exposure and HLA in healthy donors. Overall study results and limits: Most TCR sequences showed up rarely, but some public TCRs showed up in many donors.

Looked up from germline, CDR1 is SGHAT and CDR2 is FQNNGV. CDR3 size: 15 residues. V was clipped by 1 base and J by 1 base, with 9 bases between them. PCR primers comprised 60 Vbeta and 13 Jbeta primers. The table came from immunoSEQ multiplex PCR; TCRdb's copy has only in-frame clones and leaves some out. The sample has around 150,000 clones; around 80% are singletons. What was sequenced was PBMCs. The chain is built from TRBV11-2 and TRBJ2-3, with D hard to call. The sequence was collected from a man aged 25-45 years in good health and CMV-seropositive. As DNA, the CDR3 is TGTGCCAGCAGCTTAGGCGGTCGGGGCACAGATACGCAGTATTTT. Its translation is CASSLGGRGTDTQYF.